This is a list of T cell receptor beta chains from one sample in a study of spatial heterogeneity in lung cancer. MiXCR was run by TCRdb on the 5' RACE reads, yielding one entry per CDR3 protein. The table includes around 40,000 distinct CDR3 sequences, approximately 5.2% detected once. The starting material was PBMCs, obtained at surgery. Receptors originate from a female donor with early-stage non-small cell lung cancer. Each CDR3 is given with its conserved first and last residue. The D gene is left open where the match is weak. Size is stated for part of the rows, as once, few or many counts, or as a class when the clone is expanded.

j_call clone_size d_call v_call cdr3_aa cdr3_nt
TRBJ2-5 many NA TRBV28 CASSLEGPLGQETQYF TGTGCCAGCAGTTTGGAGGGTCCCCTTGGGCAAGAGACCCAGTACTTC
TRBJ1-2 many NA TRBV7-4 CASSLDLGADYGYTF TGTGCCAGCAGCTTAGATTTGGGGGCTGACTATGGCTACACCTTC
TRBJ1-2 few NA TRBV28 CASSSGTTYGYTF TGTGCCAGCAGTTCCGGGACGACCTATGGCTACACCTTC
TRBJ1-3 many NA TRBV30 CASTHSGNTIYF TGTGCCTCGACCCACTCTGGAAACACCATATATTTT
TRBJ2-2 many TRBD1 TRBV5-1 CASSYPWDSNTGELFF TGCGCCAGCAGCTACCCCTGGGACAGTAACACCGGGGAGCTGTTTTTT
TRBJ2-5 many TRBD1 TRBV7-3 CASSKQGETQYF TGTGCCAGCAGTAAACAGGGGGAGACCCAGTACTTC
TRBJ2-1 few NA TRBV3-1 CASSQGTVREQFF TGTGCCAGCAGCCAAGGGACAGTACGGGAGCAGTTCTTC
TRBJ1-2 few TRBD1 TRBV6-5 CASSRQGLGYTF TGTGCCAGCAGTCGACAGGGTCTAGGCTACACCTTC
TRBJ2-6 NA NA TRBV7-3 CASSLPQGPGANVLTF TGTGCCAGCAGCTTACCCCAGGGTCCTGGGGCCAACGTCCTGACTTTC
TRBJ2-3 many NA TRBV5-6 CASSFSTSPSTDTQYF TGTGCCAGCAGCTTTAGTACTAGCCCGAGCACAGATACGCAGTATTTT
TRBJ1-5 few NA TRBV4-1 CASSQGPQASNQPQHF TGCGCCAGCAGCCAGGGACCACAGGCCAGCAATCAGCCCCAGCATTTT
TRBJ1-2 many NA TRBV7-2 CASSSITAALGYTF TGTGCCAGCAGCTCTATTACCGCCGCCCTTGGCTACACCTTC
TRBJ1-1 many NA TRBV10-3 CAISVKKGETEAFF TGTGCCATCAGTGTCAAAAAGGGGGAAACTGAAGCTTTCTTT
TRBJ2-1 many TRBD2 TRBV6-4 CASSARGDNEQFF TGTGCCAGCAGCGCCCGGGGGGACAATGAGCAGTTCTTC
TRBJ2-1 few NA TRBV7-8 CASSLVAPYNEQFF TGTGCCAGCAGCTTAGTAGCACCCTACAATGAGCAGTTCTTC
TRBJ1-5 NA NA TRBV19 CASRIISGSQPQHF TGTGCCAGTAGGATTATCTCGGGTAGTCAGCCCCAGCATTTT